The 30 T cell receptor beta chains below all came from one sample that was sequenced in a study of blood T cell repertoires in COVID-19. Only in-frame clones appear in the TCRdb table, and some are missing; sequencing was by immunoSEQ multiplex PCR. The table shows 250,000 or so clones, with 70% to 90% occurring only once. Input material: peripheral blood. The origin of the receptors is a man aged 25 to 40 with active or convalescent COVID-19.

The rearrangement uses TRBV30 and TRBJ1-4, with D uncertain. Trimming took off 5 bases at V and 0 bases at J, with 7 bases between the two ends. This CDR3 is built from 13 residues. Germline V lookup: CDR1 GTSNPN, CDR2 SVGIG (reference sequence). CDR3 DNA sequence: TGTGCCTGGCAAATTGCAACTAATGAAAAACTGTTTTTT. Translation: CAWQIATNEKLFF.

V gene TRBV29-1 combines with J gene TRBJ1-2, with D perhaps TRBD1 (6 bases). This CDR3 spans 14 amino acids. V was pared by 0 bases and J by 2 bases, with 10 bases between. The germline CDR1 and CDR2 sequences are SQVTM and ANQGSEA. The CDR3 protein is CSVEEKGVNYGYTF. Written as DNA, the CDR3 is TGCAGCGTTGAAGAGAAGGGGGTCAACTATGGCTACACCTTC. Filled out from reference TRBV29-1 and TRBJ1-2, the complete variable domain reads SAVISQKPSRDICQRGTSLTIQCQVDSQVTMMFWYRQQPGQSLTLIATANQGSEATYESGFVIDKFPISRPNLTFSTLTVSNMSPEDSSIYLCSVEEKGVNYGYTFGSGTRLTVV.

The rearrangement joins TRBV2 to TRBJ1-1; 10 bases line up with TRBD1. From germline, CDR1 is SNHLY and CDR2 FYNNEI. The CDR3 length is 14 residues. V lost 7 bases and J lost 6; bases outside the gene matches: 8. This chain's CDR3 is CASTRQGAKAEAFF. As DNA, the CDR3 is TGTGCCAGCACCAGACAGGGGGCGAAGGCTGAAGCTTTCTTT. Supplemented by reference TRBV2 and TRBJ1-1, the full variable domain reads EPEVTQTPSHQVTQMGQEVILRCVPISNHLYFYWYRQILGQKVEFLVSFYNNEISEKSEIFDDQFSVERPDGSNFTLKIRSTKLEDSAMYFCASTRQGAKAEAFFGQGTRLTVV.

The rearrangement links TRBV4-1 to TRBJ1-6; D might be TRBD1 (6 bases). The ends were cut back, 3 bases at V and 7 bases at J, with 19 bases in the middle. The CDR3 is 17 amino acids. Germline CDR1 MGHRA, CDR2 YSYEKL. In nucleotides, the CDR3 is TGCGCCAGCAGCCATTCGCCCCCGGGACAAGGCAATTCACCCCTCCACTTT. Translation gives CASSHSPPGQGNSPLHF.

The genes are TRBV11-3 and TRBJ2-5; 7 nucleotides align to TRBD1. Germline CDR1 and CDR2: SGHNT and YENEEA. CDR3 length equals 16 residues. V gave up 5 bases and J gave up 4 bases; unmatched junction bases: 13. CDR3: CASSLNRGFGRETQYF. The CDR3 region has the DNA TGTGCCAGCAGCCTAAACAGGGGATTTGGTCGAGAGACCCAGTACTTC.

The chain joins TRBV12-2 to TRBJ2-3; the D call in the table, TRBD2, was not verified against the DNA. TRBV12-2 is shown as a pseudogene. The CDR3 runs 21 residues. The CDR3, as DNA: TGTGCAAGTCGCTTAGCTACGTCGTTAGCGGGGGGATCCTGGGGCACAGATACGCAGTATTTT. It codes for CASRLATSLAGGSWGTDTQYF.

The CDR3 sequence is CASSRRPGQSSGNTIYF. The CDR3 coding sequence is TGTGCCAGCAGTCGCCGACCGGGACAGAGCTCTGGAAACACCATATATTTT. J is TRBJ1-3 and V is TRBV27; 7 nucleotides match TRBD1. The CDR3 totals 17 residues. From germline, CDR1 is MNHEY and CDR2 SMNVEV (reference sequence). The trim removed 5 bases at V and 0 bases at J, leaving 10 bases unmatched.

The sample holds one count of this clone. The CDR3 loop reads CASRQKSSYEQYF. The DNA for the CDR3 is TGTGCCAGTAGACAGAAGAGCTCCTACGAGCAGTACTTC. The chain has TRBV19 and TRBJ2-7, with D uncertain. Looked up from germline, CDR1 is LNHDA and CDR2 is SQIVND (reference sequence). Trimming removed 6 bases from V and 0 bases from J, with 9 bases in between. This CDR3 has 13 amino acids.

V gene TRBV27 combines with J gene TRBJ2-3, with 9 bases identical to TRBD2. Trimming cost V 6 bases and J 2 bases; bases outside gene matches: 6. The CDR3 length is 15 residues. Per the germline V gene, CDR1 is MNHEY and CDR2 is SMNVEV (reference sequence). As DNA, the CDR3 is TGTGCCAGCAGCCCCGGGACTAGCATCACAGATACGCAGTATTTT. This translates into CASSPGTSITDTQYF.

J is TRBJ1-1 and V is TRBV5-3, with 8 nucleotides matching TRBD1. TRBV5-3 is classed as an ORF, of uncertain function. The CDR3 consists of 13 residues. The V segment lost 9 bases and the J segment 4 bases; nucleotides outside the gene matches: 8. The CDR3 protein is CATGGGMVTEAFF. CDR3 in DNA: TGTGCCACAGGGGGCGGAATGGTCACTGAAGCTTTCTTT.

This chain connects TRBV3-1 (or the pseudogene TRBV3-2) to TRBJ2-7, with 7 bases that match TRBD2. CDR1 is LGHDT and CDR2 is YNNKEL in the germline V gene (reference sequence). Losses at the gene ends were 3 bases for V and 1 base for J; bases not matched to a gene: 3. The CDR3 totals 14 residues. The CDR3 loop is CASSQGGTSYEQYF. The CDR3 nucleotides are TGTGCCAGCAGCCAGGGGGGGACTTCCTACGAGCAGTACTTC.

This chain uses TRBV5-8 with TRBJ2-1, with D perhaps matching TRBD2 (8 bases). V lost 5 bases and J 4 bases, leaving 31 bases between the germline ends. CDR3 size: 20 residues. The germline gives CDR1 SGHTS, CDR2 YDEGEE. In DNA form, the CDR3 reads TGTGCCAGCAGATACGGGACAGTGGACTTGCGGGGGGTTAGATACAATGAGCAGTTCTTC. Its protein is CASRYGTVDLRGVRYNEQFF.

The rearrangement links TRBV5-1 to TRBJ2-5; the D gene is possibly TRBD2 (6 bases). Trimming stripped 7 bases from V and 6 bases from J, with 22 bases between. The germline V gene has CDR1 SGHRS and CDR2 YFSETQ. The CDR3 runs 15 residues. For the CDR3, the DNA is TGCGCCAGCTCTCCGGCCCGACTAGTCCGAAAGACCCAGTACTTC. This sequence encodes CASSPARLVRKTQYF.

The V gene is TRBV10-1, the J gene TRBJ1-2; TRBD1 matches 8 bases. V lost 4 bases and J lost 6; bases outside the gene matches: 19. CDR1 is WNHNN and CDR2 is SYGVQD in the germline V gene (reference sequence). The CDR3 totals 18 residues. The CDR3 region has the DNA TGCGCCAGCAGTGCGCGGAAGCGTAGGACAGGGTCTTTTAATGGCTACACCTTC. Residues: CASSARKRRTGSFNGYTF.

CDR3 DNA: TGTGCCAGCATTATGCATCGGACAGATTCCTATGGCTACACCTTC. Amino acid sequence: CASIMHRTDSYGYTF. The V and J genes are TRBV6-5 and TRBJ1-2, with D maybe TRBD1 (6 bases). Germline CDR1 MNHEY, CDR2 SVGAGI. The length of the CDR3 is 15 residues. With 7 bases removed from V and 4 bases from J, the gap between germline ends came to 19 bases.

This clone was counted between two and nine times. The chain joins TRBV9 to TRBJ1-2; TRBD1 matches at 8 bases. J was trimmed by 7 bases and V by 0 bases; bases with no gene match: 8. Per germline, CDR1 SGDLS and CDR2 YYNGEE. CDR3 length: 15 amino acids. CDR3 DNA: TGTGCCAGCAGCGTAGAGCAGGACAGGGTAGTTGGCTACACCTTC. Encoded protein: CASSVEQDRVVGYTF.

This clone was picked up a small number of times. This sequence joins TRBV25-1 and TRBJ2-7; D possibly corresponds to TRBD2 (5 bases). Trimming cost V 7 bases and J 4 bases, with 14 bases left between them. Looked up from germline, CDR1 is MGHDK and CDR2 is SYGVNS. This CDR3 comprises 13 residues. The CDR3 DNA sequence: TGTGCCAGCACGGGGAACGAGGATTACGAGCAGTACTTC. Translated: CASTGNEDYEQYF.

The genes are TRBV5-5 and TRBJ2-7, with 9 bases lining up with TRBD1. Germline trimming cut 4 bases from V and 5 bases from J; bases unmatched to any gene: 10. CDR1 is SGHKS and CDR2 is YYEKEE in the germline V gene (reference sequence). The CDR3 loop spans 15 amino acids. The CDR3 loop is CASSERDRVYNEQYF. DNA for the CDR3: TGTGCCAGCAGCGAACGGGACAGGGTGTACAACGAGCAGTACTTC.

This chain uses TRBV29-1 with TRBJ2-5; possibly TRBD2 for D (5 bases). CDR1 and CDR2 (germline): SQVTM, ANQGSEA. The CDR3 length is 11 residues. Trimming left V 3 bases short and J 5 bases short, with 7 bases between. The CDR3 loop reads CSVDSGETQYF. CDR3 DNA: TGCAGCGTTGATTCGGGGGAGACCCAGTACTTC.

The rearrangement uses TRBV6-1 and TRBJ1-1, with D tentatively TRBD1 (5 bases). CDR1 is MNHNS, CDR2 SASEGT, per germline. This CDR3 has 14 amino acids. V lost 0 bases to trimming and J lost 11 bases, with 16 bases between them. The CDR3 sequence: CASSEAGQFGRAFF. CDR3 DNA sequence: TGTGCCAGCAGTGAAGCGGGGCAGTTCGGCCGGGCTTTCTTT.

The V gene is TRBV29-1, the J gene TRBJ1-2; a weak D match, TRBD1 (5 bases). V lost 6 bases, J lost 4 bases, and 15 bases lay in between. CDR1 and CDR2 (germline): SQVTM, ANQGSEA. This CDR3 contains 13 residues. The CDR3, as DNA: TGCAGCGTCCCCGCGGGGGATTCCTATGGCTACACCTTC. Protein sequence: CSVPAGDSYGYTF.

The rearrangement joins TRBV27 to TRBJ1-1; 7 nucleotides align to TRBD1. The CDR3 is 14 amino acids. After removal of 6 bases from V and 1 base from J, the junction contained 5 bases not matched to a gene. CDR1 is MNHEY and CDR2 is SMNVEV in the germline V gene (reference sequence). CDR3 nucleotide sequence: TGTGCCAGCAGACATGACAGGGAGAACACTGAAGCTTTCTTT. Translating it yields CASRHDRENTEAFF.

The rearrangement links TRBV9 to TRBJ1-2; a weak D match, TRBD1 (6 bases). The V end lost 3 bases, the J end lost 5 bases, and 14 bases lay between the germline ends. The CDR3 is 14 residues long. Germline-derived CDR1 and CDR2 are SGDLS and YYNGEE. The CDR3 sequence: CASSARTEPYGYTF. The CDR3 DNA follows: TGTGCCAGCAGCGCCCGGACAGAGCCGTATGGCTACACCTTC.

The chain carries TRBV7-7 and TRBJ2-2; the D gene is possibly TRBD2 (7 bases). The length of the CDR3 is 16 residues. The V and J ends lost 0 bases and 2 bases respectively, with 10 bases between them. Germline assignment: CDR1 SSHAT and CDR2 FNYEAQ (reference sequence). DNA of the CDR3: TGTGCCAGCAGCTTAGCGGGGGGGCCAAACACCGGGGAGCTGTTTTTT. The encoded protein is CASSLAGGPNTGELFF. The whole variable domain, remainder taken from reference TRBV7-7 and TRBJ2-2, is GAGVSQSPRYKVTKRGQDVTLRCDPISSHATLYWYQQALGQGPEFLTYFNYEAQPDKSGLPSDRFSAERPEGSISTLTIQRTEQRDSAMYRCASSLAGGPNTGELFFGEGSRLTVL.

This clone was observed many times. This sequence joins TRBV5-1 and TRBJ2-1; no reliable D call. CDR1 SGHRS and CDR2 YFSETQ come from the germline V gene. The V end was cut by 7 bases, the J end by 6 bases, with 14 bases between. The CDR3 is 13 amino acids. CDR3 nucleotides: TGCGCCAGCGGCCCGTTAATGTCCAATGAGCAGTTCTTC. It encodes CASGPLMSNEQFF.

The chain links TRBV5-1 to TRBJ2-2, with 11 bases that match TRBD2. CDR1 and CDR2 (germline): SGHRS, YFSETQ. J was trimmed by 4 bases and V by 0 bases; bases with no gene match: 5. The CDR3 runs to 17 residues. CDR3 protein: CASSLVGTSGPTGELFF. DNA for the CDR3: TGCGCCAGCAGCTTGGTGGGGACTAGCGGACCCACCGGGGAGCTGTTTTTT.

The chain employs TRBV6-5 and TRBJ2-3; no definite D call. V lost 10 bases and J lost 2, with 7 bases in between. The CDR3 sequence is 11 residues long. In germline, CDR1 is MNHEY, CDR2 SVGAGI. The CDR3 sequence: CATYHTDTQYF. The CDR3 bases are TGTGCCACCTACCACACAGATACGCAGTATTTT.

This chain joins TRBV6-5 and TRBJ1-4; 8 bases are shared with TRBD1. Germline V gives CDR1 MNHEY, CDR2 SVGAGI. The junction had 6 bases not matched to a gene; V was cut back by 2 bases and J by 7 bases. This CDR3 has 15 amino acids. The chain's CDR3 is CASSYQTGAGEKLFF. In DNA form, the CDR3 reads TGTGCCAGCAGTTACCAGACAGGGGCGGGTGAAAAACTGTTTTTT.

This clone has a handful of counts. V is TRBV5-6 and J is TRBJ1-1; D unclear. In germline, CDR1 is SGHDT, CDR2 YYEEEE. V lost 6 bases to trimming and J lost 0 bases, with 9 bases between them. The CDR3 is 13 residues long. Written as DNA, the CDR3 is TGTGCCAGCACCGGGAGCCTGAACACTGAAGCTTTCTTT. Its protein is CASTGSLNTEAFF. The full variable domain, rest sourced from reference TRBV5-6 and TRBJ1-1, is DAGVTQSPTHLIKTRGQQVTLRCSPKSGHDTVSWYQQALGQGPQFIFQYYEEEERQRGNFPDRFSGHQFPNYSSELNVNALLLGDSALYLCASTGSLNTEAFFGQGTRLTVV.

The chain joins TRBV6-5 to TRBJ1-3; the D is unclear. CDR3 size: 14 residues. Per germline, CDR1 MNHEY and CDR2 SVGAGI. The ends were cut back, 2 bases at V and 2 bases at J, with 7 bases in the middle. The CDR3 is CASSYERTGNTIYF. The CDR3 DNA reads as TGTGCCAGCAGTTACGAGAGGACTGGAAACACCATATATTTT.